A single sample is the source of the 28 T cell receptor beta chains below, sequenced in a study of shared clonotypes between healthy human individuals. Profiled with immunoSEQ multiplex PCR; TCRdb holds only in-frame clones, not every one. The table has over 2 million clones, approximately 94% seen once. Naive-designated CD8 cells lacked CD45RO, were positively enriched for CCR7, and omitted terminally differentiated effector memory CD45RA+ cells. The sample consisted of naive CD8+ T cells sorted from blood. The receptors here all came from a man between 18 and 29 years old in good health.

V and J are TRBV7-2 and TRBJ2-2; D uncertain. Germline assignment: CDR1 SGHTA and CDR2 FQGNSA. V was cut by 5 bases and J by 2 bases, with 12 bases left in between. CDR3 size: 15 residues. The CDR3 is CASSPRTFNTGELFF. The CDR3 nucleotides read TGTGCCAGCAGCCCCCGGACCTTCAACACCGGGGAGCTGTTTTTT.

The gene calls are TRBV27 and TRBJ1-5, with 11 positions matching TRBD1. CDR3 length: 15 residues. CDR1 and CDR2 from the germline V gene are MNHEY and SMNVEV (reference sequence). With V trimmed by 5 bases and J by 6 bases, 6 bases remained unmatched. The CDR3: CASSRTGGGAQPQHF. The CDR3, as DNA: TGTGCCAGCAGTCGGACAGGGGGCGGAGCTCAGCCCCAGCATTTT.

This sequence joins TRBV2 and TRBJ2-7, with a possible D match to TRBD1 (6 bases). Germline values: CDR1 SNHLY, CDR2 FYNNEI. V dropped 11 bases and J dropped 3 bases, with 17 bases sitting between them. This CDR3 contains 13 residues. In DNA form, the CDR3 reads TGTGCCCTGGAGGACCAGGGGAGCTACGAGCAGTACTTC. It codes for CALEDQGSYEQYF. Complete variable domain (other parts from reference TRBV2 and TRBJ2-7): EPEVTQTPSHQVTQMGQEVILRCVPISNHLYFYWYRQILGQKVEFLVSFYNNEISEKSEIFDDQFSVERPDGSNFTLKIRSTKLEDSAMYFCALEDQGSYEQYFGPGTRLTVT.

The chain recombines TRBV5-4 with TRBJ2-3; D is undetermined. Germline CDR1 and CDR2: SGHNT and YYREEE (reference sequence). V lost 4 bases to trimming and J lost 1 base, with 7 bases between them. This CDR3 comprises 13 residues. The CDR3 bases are TGTGCCAGCAGCCAATCCCGCACAGATACGCAGTATTTT. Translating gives CASSQSRTDTQYF.

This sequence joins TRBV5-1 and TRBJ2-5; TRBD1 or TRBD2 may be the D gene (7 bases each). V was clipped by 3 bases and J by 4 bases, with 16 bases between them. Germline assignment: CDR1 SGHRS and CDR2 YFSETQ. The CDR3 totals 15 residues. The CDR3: CASSSRGGARETQYF. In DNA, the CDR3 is TGCGCCAGCAGCTCCAGGGGGGGGGCTCGAGAGACCCAGTACTTC.

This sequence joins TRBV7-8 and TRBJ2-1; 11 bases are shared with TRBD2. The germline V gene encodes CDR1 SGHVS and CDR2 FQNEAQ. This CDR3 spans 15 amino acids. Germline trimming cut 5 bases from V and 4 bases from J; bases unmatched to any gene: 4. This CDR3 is CASSAGTSGYNEQFF. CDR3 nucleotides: TGTGCCAGCAGCGCCGGGACTAGCGGATACAATGAGCAGTTCTTC.

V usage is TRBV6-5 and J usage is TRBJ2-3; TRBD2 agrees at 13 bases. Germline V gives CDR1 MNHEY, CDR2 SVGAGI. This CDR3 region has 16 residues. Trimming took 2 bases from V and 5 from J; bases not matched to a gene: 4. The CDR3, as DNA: TGTGCCAGCAGTTACGGACTAGCGGGAGTGGGAGATACGCAGTATTTT. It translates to CASSYGLAGVGDTQYF.

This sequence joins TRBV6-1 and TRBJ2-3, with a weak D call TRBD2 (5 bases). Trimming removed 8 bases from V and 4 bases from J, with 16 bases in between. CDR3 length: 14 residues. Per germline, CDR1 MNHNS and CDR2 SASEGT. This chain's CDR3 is CASFSPEGPDTQYF. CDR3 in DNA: TGTGCCAGCTTTTCACCAGAGGGTCCAGATACGCAGTATTTT.

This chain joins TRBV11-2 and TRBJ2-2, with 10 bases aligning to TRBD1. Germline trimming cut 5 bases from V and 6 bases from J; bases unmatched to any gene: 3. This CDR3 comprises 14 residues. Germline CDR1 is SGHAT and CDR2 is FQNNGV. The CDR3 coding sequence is TGTGCCAGCAGCCATGGACAGGGGGCCGGGGAGCTGTTTTTT. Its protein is CASSHGQGAGELFF. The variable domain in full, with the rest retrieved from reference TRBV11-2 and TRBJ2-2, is EAGVAQSPRYKIIEKRQSVAFWCNPISGHATLYWYQQILGQGPKLLIQFQNNGVVDDSQLPKDRFSAERLKGVDSTLKIQPAKLEDSAVYLCASSHGQGAGELFFGEGSRLTVL.

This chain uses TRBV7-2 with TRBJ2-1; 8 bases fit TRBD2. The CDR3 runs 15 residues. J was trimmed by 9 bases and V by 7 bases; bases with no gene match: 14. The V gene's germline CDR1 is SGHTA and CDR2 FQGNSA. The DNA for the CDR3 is TGTGCCAGCACTCTGCCAGGGACTAGTTTGGTTGAGCAGTTCTTC. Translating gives CASTLPGTSLVEQFF.

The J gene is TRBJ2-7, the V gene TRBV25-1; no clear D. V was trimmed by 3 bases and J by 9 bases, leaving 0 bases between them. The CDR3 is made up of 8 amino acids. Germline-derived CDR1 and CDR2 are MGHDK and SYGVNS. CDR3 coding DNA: TGTGCCAGCAGTGAGCAGTACTTC. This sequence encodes CASSEQYF.

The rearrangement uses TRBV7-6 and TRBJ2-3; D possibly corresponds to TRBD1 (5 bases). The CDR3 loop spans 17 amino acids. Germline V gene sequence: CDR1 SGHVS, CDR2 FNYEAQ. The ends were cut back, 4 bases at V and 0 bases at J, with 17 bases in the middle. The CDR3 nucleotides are TGTGCCAGCAGCTATTCCCAGGGTCGATCTAGCACAGATACGCAGTATTTT. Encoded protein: CASSYSQGRSSTDTQYF.

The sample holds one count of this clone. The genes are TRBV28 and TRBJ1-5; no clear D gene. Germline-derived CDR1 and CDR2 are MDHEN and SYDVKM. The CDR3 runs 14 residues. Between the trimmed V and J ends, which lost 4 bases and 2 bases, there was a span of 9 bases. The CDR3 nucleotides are TGTGCCAGCAGTTCACGACAACGCAATCAGCCCCAGCATTTT. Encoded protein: CASSSRQRNQPQHF.

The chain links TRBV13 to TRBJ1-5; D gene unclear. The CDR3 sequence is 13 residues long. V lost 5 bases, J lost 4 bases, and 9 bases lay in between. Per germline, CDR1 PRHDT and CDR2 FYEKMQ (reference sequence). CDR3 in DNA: TGTGCCAGCAGCCCCTCGCCAAATCAGCCCCAGCATTTT. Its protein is CASSPSPNQPQHF.

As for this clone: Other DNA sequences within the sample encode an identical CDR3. CDR3 sequence: CASSQAGWGTEAFF. Written as DNA, the CDR3 is TGCGCCAGCAGCCAAGCGGGGTGGGGGACTGAAGCTTTCTTT. This chain joins TRBV4-1 and TRBJ1-1; tentatively, D is TRBD1 (5 bases). V was pared by 1 base and J by 5 bases, with 11 bases between. The CDR3 contains 14 residues. CDR1 is MGHRA and CDR2 is YSYEKL in the germline V gene.

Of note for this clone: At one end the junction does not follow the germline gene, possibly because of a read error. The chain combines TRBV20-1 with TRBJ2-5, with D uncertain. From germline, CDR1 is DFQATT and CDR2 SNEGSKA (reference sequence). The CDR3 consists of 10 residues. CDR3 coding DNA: TGCAGTGCTAGAGAACACCCCCAGGACTTC. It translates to CSAREHPQDF.

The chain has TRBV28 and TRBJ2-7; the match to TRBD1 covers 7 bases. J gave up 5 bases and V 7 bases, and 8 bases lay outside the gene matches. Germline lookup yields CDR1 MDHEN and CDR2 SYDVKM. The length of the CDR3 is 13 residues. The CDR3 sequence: CASTPTGQNEQYF. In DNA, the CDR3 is TGTGCCAGCACCCCGACAGGGCAAAACGAGCAGTACTTC.

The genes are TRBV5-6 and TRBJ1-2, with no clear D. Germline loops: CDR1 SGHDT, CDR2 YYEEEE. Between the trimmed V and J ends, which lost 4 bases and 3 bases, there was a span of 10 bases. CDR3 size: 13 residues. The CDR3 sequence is CASSRQQDYGYTF. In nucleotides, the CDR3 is TGTGCCAGCAGCCGCCAACAAGACTATGGCTACACCTTC.

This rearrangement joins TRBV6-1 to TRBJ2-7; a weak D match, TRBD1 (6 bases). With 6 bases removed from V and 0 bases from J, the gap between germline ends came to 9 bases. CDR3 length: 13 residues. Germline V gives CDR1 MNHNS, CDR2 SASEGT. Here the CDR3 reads CASRIQGSYEQYF. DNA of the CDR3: TGTGCCAGCAGGATACAGGGCTCCTACGAGCAGTACTTC.

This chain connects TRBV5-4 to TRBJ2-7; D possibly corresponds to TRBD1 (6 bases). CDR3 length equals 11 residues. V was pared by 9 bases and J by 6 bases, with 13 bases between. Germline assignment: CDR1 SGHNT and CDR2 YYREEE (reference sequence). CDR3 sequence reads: CATTGDTEQYF. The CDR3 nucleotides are TGTGCCACCACCGGGGACACCGAGCAGTACTTC.

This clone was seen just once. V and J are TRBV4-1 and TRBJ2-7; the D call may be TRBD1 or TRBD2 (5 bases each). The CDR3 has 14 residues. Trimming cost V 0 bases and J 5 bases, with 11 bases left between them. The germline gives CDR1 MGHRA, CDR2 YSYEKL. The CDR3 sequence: CASSQDREINEQYF. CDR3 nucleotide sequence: TGCGCCAGCAGCCAAGACAGGGAGATCAACGAGCAGTACTTC.

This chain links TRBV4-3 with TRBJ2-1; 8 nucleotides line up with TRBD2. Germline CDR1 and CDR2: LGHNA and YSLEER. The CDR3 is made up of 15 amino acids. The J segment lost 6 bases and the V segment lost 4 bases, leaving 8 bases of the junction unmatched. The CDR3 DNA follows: TGCGCCAGCAGCCGCTTGACGGGAGGGTCCAATGAGCAGTTCTTC. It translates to CASSRLTGGSNEQFF.

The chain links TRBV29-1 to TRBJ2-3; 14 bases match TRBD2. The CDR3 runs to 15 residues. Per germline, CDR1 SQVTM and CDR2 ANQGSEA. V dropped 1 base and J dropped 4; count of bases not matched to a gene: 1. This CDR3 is CSVEGLAGGSDTQYF. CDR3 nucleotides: TGCAGCGTTGAAGGACTAGCGGGAGGGTCAGATACGCAGTATTTT.

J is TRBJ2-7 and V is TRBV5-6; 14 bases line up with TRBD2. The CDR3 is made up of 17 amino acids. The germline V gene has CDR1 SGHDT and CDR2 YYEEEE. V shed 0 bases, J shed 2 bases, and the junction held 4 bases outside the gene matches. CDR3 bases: TGTGCCAGCAGCTTGGAGGCGGGACTAGCGGGAGCCTACGAGCAGTACTTC. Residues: CASSLEAGLAGAYEQYF.

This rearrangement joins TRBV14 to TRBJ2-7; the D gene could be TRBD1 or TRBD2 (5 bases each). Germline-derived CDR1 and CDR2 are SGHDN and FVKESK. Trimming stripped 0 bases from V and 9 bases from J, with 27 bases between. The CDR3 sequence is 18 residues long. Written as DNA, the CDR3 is TGTGCCAGCAGCCAAGAGATTGGGCACCGACAGTACCTTGGGGGGCAGTACTTC. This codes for CASSQEIGHRQYLGGQYF. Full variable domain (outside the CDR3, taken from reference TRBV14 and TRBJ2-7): EAGVTQFPSHSVIEKGQTVTLRCDPISGHDNLYWYRRVMGKEIKFLLHFVKESKQDESGMPNNRFLAERTGGTYSTLKVQPAELEDSGVYFCASSQEIGHRQYLGGQYFGPGTRLTVT.

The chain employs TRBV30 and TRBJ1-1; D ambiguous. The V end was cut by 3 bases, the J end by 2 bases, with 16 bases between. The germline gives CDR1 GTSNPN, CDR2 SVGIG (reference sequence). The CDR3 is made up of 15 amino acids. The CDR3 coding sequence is TGTGCCTGGAGAATCGACGGATTCCCCAACACTGAAGCTTTCTTT. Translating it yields CAWRIDGFPNTEAFF.

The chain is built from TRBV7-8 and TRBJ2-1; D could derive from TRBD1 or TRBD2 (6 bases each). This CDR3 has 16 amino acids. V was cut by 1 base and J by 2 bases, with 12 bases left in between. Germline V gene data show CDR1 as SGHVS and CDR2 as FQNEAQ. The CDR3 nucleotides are TGTGCCAGCAGCTTAGGGCCGGGGGCCCCCTACAATGAGCAGTTCTTC. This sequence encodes CASSLGPGAPYNEQFF. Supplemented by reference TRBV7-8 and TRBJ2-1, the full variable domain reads GAGVSQSPRYKVAKRGQDVALRCDPISGHVSLFWYQQALGQGPEFLTYFQNEAQLDKSGLPSDRFFAERPEGSVSTLKIQRTQQEDSAVYLCASSLGPGAPYNEQFFGPGTRLTVL.

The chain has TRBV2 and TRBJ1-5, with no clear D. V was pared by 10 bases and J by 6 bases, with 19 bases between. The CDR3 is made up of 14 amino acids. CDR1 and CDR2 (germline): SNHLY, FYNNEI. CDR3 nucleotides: TGTGCCACCTCTAGGACGGAAACTACTCAGCCCCAGCATTTT. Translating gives CATSRTETTQPQHF.